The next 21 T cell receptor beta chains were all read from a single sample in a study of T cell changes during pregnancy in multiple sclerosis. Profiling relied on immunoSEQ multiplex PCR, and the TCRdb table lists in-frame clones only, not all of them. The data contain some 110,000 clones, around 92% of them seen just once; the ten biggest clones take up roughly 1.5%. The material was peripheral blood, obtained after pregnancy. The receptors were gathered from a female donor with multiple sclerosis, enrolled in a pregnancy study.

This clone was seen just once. The CDR3 DNA sequence: TGCGCCAGCAGTTATGAACAGGGTACTTGGCAGTTCTTC. It translates to CASSYEQGTWQFF. The rearrangement joins TRBV4-1 to TRBJ2-1; the D gene is possibly TRBD1 (6 bases). V lost 6 bases, J lost 12 bases, and 18 bases lay in between. The CDR3 runs 13 residues. Germline V gene lookup returns CDR1 MGHRA and CDR2 YSYEKL.

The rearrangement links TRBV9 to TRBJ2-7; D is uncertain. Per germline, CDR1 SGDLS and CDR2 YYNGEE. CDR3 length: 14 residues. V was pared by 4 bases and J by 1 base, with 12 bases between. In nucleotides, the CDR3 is TGTGCCAGCAGCCCCCAGACTGCGTCCTACGAGCAGTACTTC. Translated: CASSPQTASYEQYF.

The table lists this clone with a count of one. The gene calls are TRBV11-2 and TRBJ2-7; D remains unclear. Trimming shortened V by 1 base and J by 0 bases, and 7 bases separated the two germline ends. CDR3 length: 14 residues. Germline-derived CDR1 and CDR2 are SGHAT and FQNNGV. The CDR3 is CASSLALSSYEQYF. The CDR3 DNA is TGTGCCAGCAGCTTAGCCCTGAGCTCCTACGAGCAGTACTTC.

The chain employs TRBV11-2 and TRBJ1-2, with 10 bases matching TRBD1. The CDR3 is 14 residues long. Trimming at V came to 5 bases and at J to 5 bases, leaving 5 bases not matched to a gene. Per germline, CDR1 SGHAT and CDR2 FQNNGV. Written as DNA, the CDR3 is TGTGCCAGCAGCCCGTGGGACAGGGGATATGGCTACACCTTC. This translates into CASSPWDRGYGYTF.

The CDR3 reads CASSYLGQSDTQYF. The CDR3 DNA sequence: TGTGCCAGCAGTTACCTGGGCCAGTCAGATACGCAGTATTTT. The chain joins TRBV6-5 to TRBJ2-3; D unresolved. Looked up from germline, CDR1 is MNHEY and CDR2 is SVGAGI. V dropped 2 bases and J dropped 4 bases, with 10 bases sitting between them. The CDR3 loop spans 14 amino acids.

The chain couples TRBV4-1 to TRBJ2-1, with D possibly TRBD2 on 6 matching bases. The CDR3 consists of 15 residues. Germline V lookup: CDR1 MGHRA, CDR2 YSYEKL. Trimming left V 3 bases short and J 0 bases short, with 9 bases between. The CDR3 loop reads CASSQEGVSYNEQFF. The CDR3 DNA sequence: TGCGCCAGCAGCCAGGAGGGAGTCTCCTACAATGAGCAGTTCTTC.

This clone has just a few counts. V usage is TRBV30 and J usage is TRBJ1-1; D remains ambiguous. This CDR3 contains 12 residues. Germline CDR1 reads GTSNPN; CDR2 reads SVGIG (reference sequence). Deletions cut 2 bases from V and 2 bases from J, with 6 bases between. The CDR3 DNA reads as TGTGCCTGGAGTCGGAGAAACACTGAAGCTTTCTTT. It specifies CAWSRRNTEAFF.

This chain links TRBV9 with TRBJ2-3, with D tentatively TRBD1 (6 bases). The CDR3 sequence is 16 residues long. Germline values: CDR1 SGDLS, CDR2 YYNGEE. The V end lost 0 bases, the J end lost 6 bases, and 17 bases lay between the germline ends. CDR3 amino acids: CASSVDGTPNADTQYF. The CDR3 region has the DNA TGTGCCAGCAGCGTAGACGGGACACCCAATGCGGATACGCAGTATTTT. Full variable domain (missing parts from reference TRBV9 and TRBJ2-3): DSGVTQTPKHLITATGQRVTLRCSPRSGDLSVYWYQQSLDQGLQFLIQYYNGEERAKGNILERFSAQQFPDLHSELNLSSLELGDSALYFCASSVDGTPNADTQYFGPGTRLTVL.

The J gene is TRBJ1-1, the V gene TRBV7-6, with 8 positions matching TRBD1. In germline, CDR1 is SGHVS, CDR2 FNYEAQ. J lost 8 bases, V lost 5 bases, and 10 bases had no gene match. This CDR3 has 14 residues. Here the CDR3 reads CASSPRGRGREAFF. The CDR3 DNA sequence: TGTGCCAGCAGCCCAAGGGGCAGGGGGCGCGAAGCTTTCTTT.

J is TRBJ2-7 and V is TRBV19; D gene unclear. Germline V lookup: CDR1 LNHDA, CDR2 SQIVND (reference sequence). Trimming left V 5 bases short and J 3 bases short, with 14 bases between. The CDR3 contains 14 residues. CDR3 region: CASSLGQRNYEQYF. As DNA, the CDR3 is TGTGCCAGTAGTTTAGGGCAGCGAAACTACGAGCAGTACTTC. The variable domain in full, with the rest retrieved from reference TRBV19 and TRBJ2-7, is DGGITQSPKYLFRKEGQNVTLSCEQNLNHDAMYWYRQDPGQGLRLIYYSQIVNDFQKGDIAEGYSVSREKKESFPLTVTSAQKNPTAFYLCASSLGQRNYEQYFGPGTRLTVT.

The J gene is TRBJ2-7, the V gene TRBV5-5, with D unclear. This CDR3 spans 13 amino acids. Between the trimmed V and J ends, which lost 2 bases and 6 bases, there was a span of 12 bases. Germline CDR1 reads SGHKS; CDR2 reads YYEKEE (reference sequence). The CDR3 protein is CASSFTVSAEQYF. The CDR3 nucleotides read TGTGCCAGCAGCTTCACTGTATCTGCCGAGCAGTACTTC.

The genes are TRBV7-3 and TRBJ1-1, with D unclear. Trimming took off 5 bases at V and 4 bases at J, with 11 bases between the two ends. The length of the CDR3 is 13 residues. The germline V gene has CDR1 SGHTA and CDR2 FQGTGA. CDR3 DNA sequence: TGTGCCAGCAGCCAAAATGTAGTCACTGAAGCTTTCTTT. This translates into CASSQNVVTEAFF.

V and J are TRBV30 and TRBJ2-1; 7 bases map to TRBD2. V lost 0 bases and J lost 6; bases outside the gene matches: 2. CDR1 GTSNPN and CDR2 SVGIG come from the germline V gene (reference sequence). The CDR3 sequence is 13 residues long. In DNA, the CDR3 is TGTGCCTGGAGTGTGGGGGGGGGCAATGAGCAGTTCTTC. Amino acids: CAWSVGGGNEQFF.

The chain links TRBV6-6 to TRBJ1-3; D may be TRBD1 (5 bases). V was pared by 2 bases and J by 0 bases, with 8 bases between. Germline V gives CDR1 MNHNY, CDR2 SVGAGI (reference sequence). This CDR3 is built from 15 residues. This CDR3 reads CASSYVGVSGNTIYF. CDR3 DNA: TGTGCCAGCAGTTACGTAGGGGTCTCTGGAAACACCATATATTTT.

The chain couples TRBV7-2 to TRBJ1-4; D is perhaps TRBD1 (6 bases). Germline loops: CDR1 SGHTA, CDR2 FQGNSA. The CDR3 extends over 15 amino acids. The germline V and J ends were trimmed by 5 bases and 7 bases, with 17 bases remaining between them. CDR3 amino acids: CASSARRQDGEKLFF. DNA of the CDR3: TGTGCCAGCAGCGCAAGACGACAGGATGGTGAAAAACTGTTTTTT.

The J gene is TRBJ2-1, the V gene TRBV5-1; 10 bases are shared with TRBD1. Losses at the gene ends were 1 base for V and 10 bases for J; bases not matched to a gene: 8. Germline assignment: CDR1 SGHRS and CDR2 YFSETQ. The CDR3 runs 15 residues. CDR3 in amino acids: CASSLMRDRGVEQFF. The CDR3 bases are TGCGCCAGCAGCTTGATGCGGGACAGGGGTGTGGAGCAGTTCTTC.

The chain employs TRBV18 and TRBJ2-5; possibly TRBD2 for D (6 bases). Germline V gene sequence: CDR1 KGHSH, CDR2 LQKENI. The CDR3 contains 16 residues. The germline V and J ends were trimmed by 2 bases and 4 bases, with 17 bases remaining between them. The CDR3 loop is CASSPIDPGAGETQYF. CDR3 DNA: TGTGCCAGCTCACCAATTGATCCGGGAGCGGGAGAGACCCAGTACTTC. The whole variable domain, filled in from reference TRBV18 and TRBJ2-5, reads NAGVMQNPRHLVRRRGQEARLRCSPMKGHSHVYWYRQLPEEGLKFMVYLQKENIIDESGMPKERFSAEFPKEGPSILRIQQVVRGDSAAYFCASSPIDPGAGETQYFGPGTRLLVL.

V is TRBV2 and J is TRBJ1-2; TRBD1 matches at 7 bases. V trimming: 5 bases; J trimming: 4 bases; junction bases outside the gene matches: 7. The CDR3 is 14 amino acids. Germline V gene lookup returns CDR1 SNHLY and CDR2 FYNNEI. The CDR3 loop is CASSFGQEGYGYTF. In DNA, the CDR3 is TGTGCCAGCAGTTTTGGACAGGAAGGCTATGGCTACACCTTC.

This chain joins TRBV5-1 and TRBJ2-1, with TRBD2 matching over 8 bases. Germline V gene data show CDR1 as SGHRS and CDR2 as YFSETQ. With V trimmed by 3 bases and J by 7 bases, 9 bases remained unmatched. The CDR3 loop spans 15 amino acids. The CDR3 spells CASSYVAGLGNEQFF. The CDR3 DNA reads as TGCGCCAGCAGCTACGTAGCGGGGTTAGGGAATGAGCAGTTCTTC.

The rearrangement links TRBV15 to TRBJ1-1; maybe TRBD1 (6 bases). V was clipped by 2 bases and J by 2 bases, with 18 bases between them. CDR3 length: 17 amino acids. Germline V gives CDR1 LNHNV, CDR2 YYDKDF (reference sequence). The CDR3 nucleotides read TGTGCCACCAGCAGACTACGTGTACCGGGACACAACACTGAAGCTTTCTTT. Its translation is CATSRLRVPGHNTEAFF.

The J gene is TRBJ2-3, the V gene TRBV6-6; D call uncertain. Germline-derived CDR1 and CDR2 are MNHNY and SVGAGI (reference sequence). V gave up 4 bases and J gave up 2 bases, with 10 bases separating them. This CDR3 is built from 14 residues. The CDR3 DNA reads TGTGCCAGCAGTTCGCGGCCCCCCACAGATACGCAGTATTTT. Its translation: CASSSRPPTDTQYF.